Presented here are 31 T cell receptor beta chains from one specimen sequenced in a study of OX40 agonist ivuxolimab in advanced cancers. The data were produced by immunoSEQ multiplex PCR, yet TCRdb's version contains in-frame clones alone and is incomplete. The repertoire holds 69,000 or so clones, with roughly 87% as singletons. The sample here was CD4+ or CD8+ T cells sorted from blood, taken in a trial of the OX40 agonist ivuxolimab. The receptors were sampled from an adult with an advanced solid tumor such as melanoma, head and neck, liver or kidney cancer.

The CDR3 region is CASSRDSWSTDTQYF. For the CDR3, the DNA is TGTGCCAGCTCACGGGACAGTTGGAGCACAGATACGCAGTATTTT. The chain links TRBV18 to TRBJ2-3; 7 nucleotides line up with TRBD1. V lost 4 bases to trimming and J lost 0 bases; unmatched junction nucleotides: 4. Germline loops: CDR1 KGHSH, CDR2 LQKENI. CDR3 length: 15 residues.

The rearrangement joins TRBV19 to TRBJ2-7; 8 nucleotides align to TRBD2. The CDR3 is 16 amino acids. V trimming: 5 bases; J trimming: 1 base; junction bases outside the gene matches: 10. Germline V gene sequence: CDR1 LNHDA, CDR2 SQIVND (reference sequence). CDR3 sequence (DNA): TGTGCCAGTAGTGCGCCGAGCGGGAGTGGGTCCTACGAGCAGTACTTC. Translating gives CASSAPSGSGSYEQYF.

The J gene is TRBJ2-1, the V gene TRBV7-2; no definite D call. Germline lookup yields CDR1 SGHTA and CDR2 FQGNSA. V lost 2 bases and J lost 5, with 10 bases in between. CDR3 length: 14 residues. CDR3 nucleotides: TGTGCCAGCAGCTTATCCCGACTTAACAATGAGCAGTTCTTC. Translation: CASSLSRLNNEQFF.

This clone was counted a single time. This chain uses TRBV28 with TRBJ1-5; D not certain. From germline, CDR1 is MDHEN and CDR2 SYDVKM. V was trimmed by 9 bases and J by 3 bases, leaving 15 bases between them. This CDR3 has 14 residues. The CDR3 sequence: CASDTPGSNQPQHF. The CDR3 bases are TGTGCCAGTGATACCCCGGGATCCAATCAGCCCCAGCATTTT. The whole variable domain, remainder taken from reference TRBV28 and TRBJ1-5, is DVKVTQSSRYLVKRTGEKVFLECVQDMDHENMFWYRQDPGLGLRLIYFSYDVKMKEKGDIPEGYSVSREKKERFSLILESASTNQTSMYLCASDTPGSNQPQHFGDGTRLSIL.

This sequence joins TRBV7-2 and TRBJ1-2; D might be TRBD1 (5 bases). The CDR3 length is 12 residues. V lost 5 bases and J lost 5, with 9 bases in between. Germline V gene lookup returns CDR1 SGHTA and CDR2 FQGNSA. The CDR3 loop reads CASSTGVYGYTF. The CDR3 DNA reads as TGTGCCAGCAGCACGGGGGTATATGGCTACACCTTC.

CDR3 sequence reads: CASSRWDRGSRGTEAFF. CDR3 sequence (DNA): TGTGCCAGCAGCCGGTGGGACAGGGGGTCCCGGGGCACTGAAGCTTTCTTT. The chain couples TRBV9 to TRBJ1-1, with 11 bases matching TRBD1. The CDR3 extends over 17 amino acids. Germline assignment: CDR1 SGDLS and CDR2 YYNGEE. Trimming removed 4 bases from V and 4 bases from J; junction bases left unmatched: 12.

The chain carries TRBV5-1 and TRBJ1-1; possible D gene TRBD1, 6 bases. Germline V CDR1 and CDR2: SGHRS, YFSETQ. The CDR3 length is 14 residues. V was shortened by 4 bases and J by 1 base, with 11 bases between the two germline ends. CDR3: CASSPGQKNTEAFF. In nucleotides, the CDR3 is TGCGCCAGCAGCCCCGGACAGAAGAACACTGAAGCTTTCTTT.

This clone was counted a single time. Written as DNA, the CDR3 is TGTGCCAGCAGTCCCTACAGGGGAATGGGTCAGCCCCAGCATTTT. Translated: CASSPYRGMGQPQHF. This chain links TRBV6-1 with TRBJ1-5, with 7 bases that match TRBD1. V lost 5 bases and J lost 6; bases outside the gene matches: 10. This CDR3 is built from 15 residues. In germline, CDR1 is MNHNS, CDR2 SASEGT.

As for this clone: Other DNA sequences in this specimen translate into the identical CDR3. This chain links TRBV5-1 with TRBJ1-2; 7 bases align to TRBD1. Trimming cost V 0 bases and J 1 base; bases outside gene matches: 6. In germline, CDR1 is SGHRS, CDR2 YFSETQ. This CDR3 contains 16 residues. This CDR3 reads CASSLARQGNNYGYTF. The DNA of the CDR3 is TGCGCCAGCAGCTTGGCGCGACAGGGTAATAACTATGGCTACACCTTC.

CDR3 protein: CASRSPYYEQYF. Here the CDR3 DNA reads TGTGCCAGCCGATCCCCGTACTACGAGCAGTACTTC. The rearrangement uses TRBV6-1 and TRBJ2-7; D is unclear. The CDR3 has 12 residues. V dropped 8 bases and J dropped 3 bases, with 11 bases sitting between them. From germline, CDR1 is MNHNS and CDR2 SASEGT.

This clone was recorded only once. The chain combines TRBV6-5 with TRBJ2-2; 9 bases are shared with TRBD1. This CDR3 is built from 15 residues. V trimming: 5 bases; J trimming: 9 bases; junction bases outside the gene matches: 10. The germline V gene has CDR1 MNHEY and CDR2 SVGAGI. Written as DNA, the CDR3 is TGTGCCAGCAGTCTACAGGGGGCTAAGATGCGGGAGCTGTTTTTT. Protein sequence: CASSLQGAKMRELFF.

The V and J genes are TRBV5-1 and TRBJ1-3; D is ambiguous. CDR3 length: 14 amino acids. The V end was cut by 0 bases, the J end by 2 bases, with 6 bases between. Germline-derived CDR1 and CDR2 are SGHRS and YFSETQ. As DNA, the CDR3 is TGCGCCAGCAGCTTGGATCGGGCTGGAAACACCATATATTTT. It specifies CASSLDRAGNTIYF.

This chain uses TRBV29-1 with TRBJ2-1, with D perhaps TRBD1 or TRBD2 (5 bases each). Trimming stripped 6 bases from V and 5 bases from J, with 14 bases between. CDR3 length: 13 amino acids. The germline CDR1 and CDR2 sequences are SQVTM and ANQGSEA. CDR3 sequence: CSVDSEGNNEQFF. The CDR3 bases are TGCAGCGTAGACTCTGAGGGGAACAATGAGCAGTTCTTC.

This clone has just a few counts. Within the sample, other DNA sequences also encode this same CDR3. The V and J genes are TRBV30 and TRBJ1-2; a weak D match, TRBD1 (6 bases). The CDR3 is made up of 13 amino acids. V lost 1 base to trimming and J lost 2 bases, with 8 bases between them. Germline V lookup: CDR1 GTSNPN, CDR2 SVGIG (reference sequence). The CDR3 sequence is CAWSGQENYGYTF. In nucleotides, the CDR3 is TGTGCCTGGAGTGGACAGGAGAACTATGGCTACACCTTC.

The rearrangement uses TRBV11-2 and TRBJ1-5; 7 nucleotides line up with TRBD1. J gave up 5 bases and V 6 bases, and 7 bases lay outside the gene matches. CDR1 SGHAT and CDR2 FQNNGV come from the germline V gene. The CDR3 extends over 14 amino acids. This CDR3 is CASRQTGADQPQHF. The DNA for the CDR3 is TGTGCCAGCAGACAAACAGGGGCAGATCAGCCCCAGCATTTT. The full variable domain, its missing parts supplied by reference TRBV11-2 and TRBJ1-5, is EAGVAQSPRYKIIEKRQSVAFWCNPISGHATLYWYQQILGQGPKLLIQFQNNGVVDDSQLPKDRFSAERLKGVDSTLKIQPAKLEDSAVYLCASRQTGADQPQHFGDGTRLSIL.

The chain combines TRBV11-2 with TRBJ2-3, with 10 nucleotides matching TRBD1. The ends lost 5 bases at V and 4 bases at J; junction bases unmatched: 9. CDR1 and CDR2 from the germline V gene are SGHAT and FQNNGV. The CDR3 sequence is 16 residues long. The CDR3: CASSVAGTGAPDTQYF. CDR3 DNA sequence: TGTGCCAGCAGCGTCGCCGGGACAGGGGCTCCAGATACGCAGTATTTT.

For this clone: The germline gene is not matched at one end of the junction; a read error may be the cause. V usage is TRBV7-6 and J usage is TRBJ1-5; D uncertain. This CDR3 region has 15 residues. Germline V gene lookup returns CDR1 SGHVS and CDR2 FNYEAQ. Written as DNA, the CDR3 is TGTGCCGGCAGCTTACAGTCGGGTTTCAATCAGCCCCAGCATTTT. This sequence encodes CAGSLQSGFNQPQHF.

The J gene is TRBJ2-3, the V gene TRBV30; the D is unclear. The CDR3 spans 13 residues. Trimming took 2 bases from V and 1 from J, leaving 7 bases between them. Germline CDR1 GTSNPN, CDR2 SVGIG (reference sequence). The CDR3 coding sequence is TGTGCCTGGAGTTTTCCCGGCACAGATACGCAGTATTTT. It yields the protein CAWSFPGTDTQYF.

This chain connects TRBV27 to TRBJ1-2; D might be TRBD1 (6 bases). The CDR3 is 15 residues long. V lost 5 bases to trimming and J lost 4 bases, with 17 bases between them. The germline gives CDR1 MNHEY, CDR2 SMNVEV (reference sequence). The CDR3 sequence is CASSRLGGSLYGYTF. The CDR3 nucleotides read TGTGCCAGCAGTCGTCTCGGGGGCTCCCTCTATGGCTACACCTTC.

V usage is TRBV28 and J usage is TRBJ1-1; weak D call: TRBD1 (5 bases). This CDR3 is built from 15 residues. Trimming stripped 7 bases from V and 4 bases from J, with 19 bases between. Germline values: CDR1 MDHEN, CDR2 SYDVKM. The CDR3, as DNA: TGTGCCAGCATCTCGGCCCAGGGTGGGACCACTGAAGCTTTCTTT. This translates into CASISAQGGTTEAFF.

This sequence joins TRBV5-1 and TRBJ1-3; D unresolved. CDR1 SGHRS and CDR2 YFSETQ come from the germline V gene. V lost 4 bases, J lost 4 bases, and 9 bases lay in between. The CDR3 runs 13 residues. Here the CDR3 reads CASSQTTGNTIYF. For the CDR3, the DNA is TGCGCCAGCAGCCAAACCACAGGAAACACCATATATTTT.

The J gene is TRBJ1-1, the V gene TRBV20-1, with D maybe TRBD1 (6 bases). The V gene lost 7 bases and the J gene lost 11 bases, with 14 bases spanning the gap. The germline V gene has CDR1 DFQATT and CDR2 SNEGSKA (reference sequence). The CDR3 loop spans 10 amino acids. The CDR3: CSGGGQRAFF. For the CDR3, the DNA is TGCAGTGGAGGTGGACAGAGGGCTTTCTTT.

The chain uses TRBV7-4 and TRBJ1-5; D is possibly TRBD1 (5 bases). The V gene's germline CDR1 is SGHVT and CDR2 SQSDAQ. Trimming pared 4 bases from V and 5 bases from J, leaving 15 bases between. The CDR3 consists of 15 residues. CDR3: CASSSSIGDYQPQHF. CDR3 bases: TGTGCCAGCAGCTCTAGTATCGGGGACTATCAGCCCCAGCATTTT.

The rearrangement uses TRBV5-1 and TRBJ2-7; 7 bases fit TRBD1. CDR1 is SGHRS, CDR2 YFSETQ, per germline. J lost 2 bases, V lost 3 bases, and 5 bases had no gene match. CDR3 length: 14 amino acids. Here the CDR3 DNA reads TGCGCCAGCAGCTCTTCGGGACAGACCTACGAGCAGTACTTC. Its translation is CASSSSGQTYEQYF.

The CDR3 is CASSSDRDNSPLHF. DNA of the CDR3: TGTGCCAGCAGCTCGGACAGGGATAATTCACCCCTCCACTTT. The V gene is TRBV5-6, the J gene TRBJ1-6, with 8 bases that match TRBD1. Germline values: CDR1 SGHDT, CDR2 YYEEEE. The CDR3 is 14 amino acids. V shed 3 bases, J shed 5 bases, and the junction held 1 base outside the gene matches.

The chain uses TRBV28 and TRBJ1-1; D is unclear. Germline V lookup: CDR1 MDHEN, CDR2 SYDVKM. The CDR3 is 14 residues long. V lost 6 bases to trimming and J lost 1 base, with 12 bases between them. The CDR3 DNA follows: TGTGCCAGCAGCATAGACCGCCAGAACACTGAAGCTTTCTTT. Translated: CASSIDRQNTEAFF. Full variable domain (missing parts from reference TRBV28 and TRBJ1-1): DVKVTQSSRYLVKRTGEKVFLECVQDMDHENMFWYRQDPGLGLRLIYFSYDVKMKEKGDIPEGYSVSREKKERFSLILESASTNQTSMYLCASSIDRQNTEAFFGQGTRLTVV.

This clone was found a few times. The rearrangement joins TRBV6-6 to TRBJ2-2, with D unresolved. The CDR3 covers 11 residues. The V gene's germline CDR1 is MNHNY and CDR2 SVGAGI (reference sequence). Trimming pared 4 bases from V and 4 bases from J, leaving 1 base between. CDR3 protein: CASSSTGELFF. The CDR3 region has the DNA TGTGCCAGCAGTTCCACCGGGGAGCTGTTTTTT.

This chain links TRBV10-2 with TRBJ2-7, with D perhaps matching TRBD2 (6 bases). Germline CDR1 reads WSHSY; CDR2 reads SAAADI. V lost 0 bases and J 3 bases, leaving 12 bases between the germline ends. The CDR3 spans 15 residues. CDR3 residues: CASSESGGAIYEQYF. For the CDR3, the DNA is TGCGCCAGCAGTGAGTCGGGGGGTGCCATCTACGAGCAGTACTTC.

This clone has a handful of counts. The V and J genes are TRBV5-1 and TRBJ1-2; D uncertain. The ends were cut back, 0 bases at V and 6 bases at J, with 12 bases in the middle. Germline loops: CDR1 SGHRS, CDR2 YFSETQ. The CDR3 has 14 amino acids. The CDR3 region has the DNA TGCGCCAGCAGCTTGGCGAAGGGTGAACATGGCTACACCTTC. Protein product: CASSLAKGEHGYTF. Variable domain in full (rest from reference TRBV5-1 and TRBJ1-2): KAGVTQTPRYLIKTRGQQVTLSCSPISGHRSVSWYQQTPGQGLQFLFEYFSETQRNKGNFPGRFSGRQFSNSRSEMNVSTLELGDSALYLCASSLAKGEHGYTFGSGTRLTVV.

The CDR3 loop reads CASNGPFSSYEQYF. CDR3 in DNA: TGTGCCAGCAACGGACCTTTTAGCTCCTACGAGCAGTACTTC. This chain joins TRBV6-1 and TRBJ2-7; D is unclear. The CDR3 extends over 14 amino acids. The V and J ends lost 7 bases and 0 bases respectively, with 13 bases between them. CDR1 is MNHNS, CDR2 SASEGT, per germline.

This chain connects TRBV30 to TRBJ1-2; 9 positions agree with TRBD1. Unmatched junction bases numbered 6, after V lost 0 bases and J lost 7 bases. This CDR3 is built from 14 residues. CDR1 is GTSNPN, CDR2 SVGIG, per germline (reference sequence). In DNA form, the CDR3 reads TGTGCCTGGAGTGTTACAGGGGGCGAGGTTGGCTACACCTTC. Translating it yields CAWSVTGGEVGYTF.